The table lists the clone carrying this T cell receptor (beta chain) with a few counts. Its antigen is undetermined. In TCRdb, the reads were re-called with MiXCR into one record per CDR3 protein. The sample consists of just under 500,000 distinct CDR3 sequences, around a third of them appearing once. The data belong to a study of T cell repertoires in cytomegalovirus infection. About the study: The authors relied on CMV epitopes, both recently identified HLA-C-restricted and well-studied HLA-B-restricted. Public TCR beta signatures were indicative of both CMV infection and a matching HLA type.

Per the germline V gene, CDR1 is MNHNY and CDR2 is SVGAGI (reference sequence). The CDR3 loop spans 16 amino acids. Germline trimming cut 6 bases from V and 2 bases from J; bases unmatched to any gene: 11. Whole-study results and caveats: Public TCR beta family frequency separated CMV-and-HLA carriers, including in an independent cohort. HLA-C-restricted TCR beta clonotypes specific for CMV led the ex vivo response.

This TCR derives from a human donor in good health (CMV status not recorded). Some clones in this sample may be carry-over from other donors' samples. The chain recombines TRBV6-6 with TRBJ2-7; 9 bases align to TRBD2. Sequences were derived from cultured PBMCs, sampled from culture after CMV antigen stimulation. The CDR3, as DNA: TGTGCCAGCAGCCCACGGGGGGCGGGAGGGGCCTACGAGCAGTACTTC. Protein: CASSPRGAGGAYEQYF.